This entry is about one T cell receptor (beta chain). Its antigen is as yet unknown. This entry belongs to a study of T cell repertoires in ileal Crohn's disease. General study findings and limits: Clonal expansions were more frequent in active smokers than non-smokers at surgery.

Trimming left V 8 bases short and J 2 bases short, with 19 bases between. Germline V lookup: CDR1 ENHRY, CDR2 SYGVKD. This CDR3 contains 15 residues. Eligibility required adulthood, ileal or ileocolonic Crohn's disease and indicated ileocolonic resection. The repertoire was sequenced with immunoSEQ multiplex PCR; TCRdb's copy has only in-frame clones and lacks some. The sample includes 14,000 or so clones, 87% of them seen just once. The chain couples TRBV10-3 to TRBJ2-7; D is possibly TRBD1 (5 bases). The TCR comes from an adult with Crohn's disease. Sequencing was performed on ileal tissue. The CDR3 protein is CAIGPDRTSPYEQYF. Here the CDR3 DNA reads TGTGCCATCGGTCCAGACAGAACTTCTCCCTACGAGCAGTACTTC.